This T cell receptor beta chain was profiled in a study of cytotoxic CD8 clonotypes in ibrutinib-treated CLL (dated by TCRdb to about 2021). In terms of the full investigation: The cohort had eleven to twelve relapsed/refractory and around 14 treatment-naive patients; roughly 18 were IGHV unmutated. On average, each sample yielded roughly 260,000 productive templates and about 94,000 productive rearrangements. Cryopreserved peripheral blood mononuclear cells were obtained prior to treatment, at the time of response, and at either disease progression or sustained remission. Response samples were obtained after a median of around 11 months of treatment, with a range of roughly 6 to 40 months. All remission and progressive disease samples were collected while patients were still receiving ibrutinib. Responses were partial in around 25 patients and complete in 2; after median 68 months follow-up, about 15 stayed in remission and about twelve progressed. Of the approximately 87 participants in the trial, about 25 had longitudinal samples available. What the work shows at the level of the full study, not this receptor alone: Public clonotypes were rare and either shrank or stayed stable during treatment, and the rise in clonality at ibrutinib response reflected expansion of private clonotypes. At ibrutinib response clonality went up, during sustained remission it held steady, and at progression it dropped back toward baseline. Sampling times were not matched between sustained-remission and progressing patients, and lymph node repertoires were not studied. Baseline clonality exceeded that of age-matched healthy donors and correlated strongly with circulating CD8+ T-cell counts.

With respect to this clone: It has no known antigen specificity. Base qualities are not provided; no much larger clone lies one nucleotide away.

The goal of deep resolution MiSeq sequencing was a depth between 1 in 1 million and 1 in 200,000 T cells, and coverage averaged 10x per clonotype. The immunoSEQ hsTCRB Kit was used to generate the TCR beta libraries. Regarding the original processing steps: Data were analyzed with ImmunoSEQ Data Assistant and ImmunoSEQ Analyzer, with V, D and J genes assigned per IMGT definitions. Clonality, with values ranging from 0 to 1, was calculated as one minus the normalized Shannon entropy of productive rearrangement frequencies. Public clonotype analysis was restricted to overrepresented clonotypes comprising at least 0.05% of each patient's repertoire. Repertoires from approximately 13 age-matched healthy donors in immuneACCESS were used as clonality controls. TCRdb holds this immuneACCESS table with in-frame rearrangements only. Some clones are missing; in checked studies, unresolved V genes explain under half, and the rest has no known cause. V and J calls and clone size are given by that table; D and trimming were obtained from the DNA. This sample has about 130,000 clones in its table, and over 60% of those were observed once. The ten largest make up 9.5% to 15% of the sample.

Interpreted using the paper, the time point label stands for: eleven to twelve months on ibrutinib. For TCR beta library preparation, about 2.2 micrograms of genomic DNA was extracted from cryopreserved PBMCs. Longitudinal blood samples from CLL patients on ibrutinib monotherapy were analyzed using high-throughput TCR beta sequencing. The patients took part in an open-label, single-center phase 2 trial of ibrutinib monotherapy. Trimming removed 0 bases from V and 10 bases from J, leaving 8 bases between the germline ends. CDR1 and CDR2 are read off the germline V gene as SGHRS and YFSETQ. The CDR3 starts with the cysteine, ends with the phenylalanine, and has 12 residues. The kept DNA is CDR3 alone, 36 bases in frame from the first base.

The sequence derives from a human donor with chronic lymphocytic leukemia. Rearrangement joined TRBV5-1 to TRBJ2-1; the D region possibly corresponds to TRBD1 (5 bases align). The material sequenced was PBMCs, taken after 12 months of ibrutinib treatment. The CDR3 region: CASSLEGPEQFF. The nucleotide sequence is given as TGCGCCAGCAGCTTGGAGGGGCCAGAGCAGTTCTTC.